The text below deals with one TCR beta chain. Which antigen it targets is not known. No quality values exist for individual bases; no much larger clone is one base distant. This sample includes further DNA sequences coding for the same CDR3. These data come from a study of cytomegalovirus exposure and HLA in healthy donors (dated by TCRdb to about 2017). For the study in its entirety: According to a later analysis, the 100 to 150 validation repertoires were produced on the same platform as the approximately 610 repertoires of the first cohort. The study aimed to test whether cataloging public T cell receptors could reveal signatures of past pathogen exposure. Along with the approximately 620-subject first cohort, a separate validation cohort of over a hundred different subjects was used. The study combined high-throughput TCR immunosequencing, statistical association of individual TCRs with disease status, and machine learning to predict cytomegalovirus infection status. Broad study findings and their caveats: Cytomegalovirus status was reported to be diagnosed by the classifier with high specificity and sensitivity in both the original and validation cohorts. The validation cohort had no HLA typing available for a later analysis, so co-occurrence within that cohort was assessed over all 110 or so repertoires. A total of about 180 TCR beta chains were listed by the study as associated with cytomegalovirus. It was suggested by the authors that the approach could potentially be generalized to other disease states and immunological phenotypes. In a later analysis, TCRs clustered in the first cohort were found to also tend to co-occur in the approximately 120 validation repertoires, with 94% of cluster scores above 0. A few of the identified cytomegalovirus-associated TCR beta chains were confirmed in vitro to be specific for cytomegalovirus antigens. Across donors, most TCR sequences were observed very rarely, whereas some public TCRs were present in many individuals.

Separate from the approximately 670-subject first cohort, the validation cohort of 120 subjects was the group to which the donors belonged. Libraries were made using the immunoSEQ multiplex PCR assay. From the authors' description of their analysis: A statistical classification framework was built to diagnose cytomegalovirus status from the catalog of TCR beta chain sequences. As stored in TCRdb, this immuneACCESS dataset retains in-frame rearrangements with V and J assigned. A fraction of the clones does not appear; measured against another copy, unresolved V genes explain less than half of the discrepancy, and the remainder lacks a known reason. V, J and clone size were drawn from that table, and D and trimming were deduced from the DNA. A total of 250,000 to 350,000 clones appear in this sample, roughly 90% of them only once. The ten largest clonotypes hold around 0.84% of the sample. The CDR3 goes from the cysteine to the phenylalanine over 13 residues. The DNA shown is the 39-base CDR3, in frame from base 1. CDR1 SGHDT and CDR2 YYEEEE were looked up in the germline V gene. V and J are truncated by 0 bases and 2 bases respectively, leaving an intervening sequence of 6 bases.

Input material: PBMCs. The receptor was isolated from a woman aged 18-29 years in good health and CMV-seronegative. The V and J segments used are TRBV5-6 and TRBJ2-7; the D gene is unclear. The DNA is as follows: TGTGCCAGCAGCTTGGTTTCTACCTACGAGCAGTACTTC. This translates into CASSLVSTYEQYF. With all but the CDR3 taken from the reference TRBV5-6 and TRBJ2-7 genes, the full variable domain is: DAGVTQSPTHLIKTRGQQVTLRCSPKSGHDTVSWYQQALGQGPQFIFQYYEEEERQRGNFPDRFSGHQFPNYSSELNVNALLLGDSALYLCASSLVSTYEQYFGPGTRLTVT.